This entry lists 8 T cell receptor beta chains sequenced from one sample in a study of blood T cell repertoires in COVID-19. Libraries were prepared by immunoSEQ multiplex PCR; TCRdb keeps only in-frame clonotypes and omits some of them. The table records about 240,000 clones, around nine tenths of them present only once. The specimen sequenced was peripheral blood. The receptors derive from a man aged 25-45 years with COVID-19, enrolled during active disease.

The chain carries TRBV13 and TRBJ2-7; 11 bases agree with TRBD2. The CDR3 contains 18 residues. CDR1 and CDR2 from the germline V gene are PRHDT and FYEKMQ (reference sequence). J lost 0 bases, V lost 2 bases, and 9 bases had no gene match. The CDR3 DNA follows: TGTGCCAGCAGCTTATTGTTAGCGGGGGGGCCTAGCTCCTACGAGCAGTACTTC. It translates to CASSLLLAGGPSSYEQYF.

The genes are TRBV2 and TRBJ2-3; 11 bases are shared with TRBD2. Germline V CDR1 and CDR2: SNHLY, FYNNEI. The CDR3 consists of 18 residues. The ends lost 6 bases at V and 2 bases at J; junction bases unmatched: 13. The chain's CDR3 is CASSDGTSGWGITDTQYF. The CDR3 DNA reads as TGTGCCAGCAGCGACGGGACTAGCGGATGGGGGATCACAGATACGCAGTATTTT. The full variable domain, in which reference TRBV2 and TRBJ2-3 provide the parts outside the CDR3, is EPEVTQTPSHQVTQMGQEVILRCVPISNHLYFYWYRQILGQKVEFLVSFYNNEISEKSEIFDDQFSVERPDGSNFTLKIRSTKLEDSAMYFCASSDGTSGWGITDTQYFGPGTRLTVL.

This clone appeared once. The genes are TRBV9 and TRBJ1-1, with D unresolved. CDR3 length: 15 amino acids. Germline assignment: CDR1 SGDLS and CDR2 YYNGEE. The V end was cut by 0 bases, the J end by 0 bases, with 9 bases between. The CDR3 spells CASSVESGVNTEAFF. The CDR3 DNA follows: TGTGCCAGCAGCGTAGAGTCCGGAGTGAACACTGAAGCTTTCTTT. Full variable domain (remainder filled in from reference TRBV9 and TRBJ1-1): DSGVTQTPKHLITATGQRVTLRCSPRSGDLSVYWYQQSLDQGLQFLIQYYNGEERAKGNILERFSAQQFPDLHSELNLSSLELGDSALYFCASSVESGVNTEAFFGQGTRLTVV.

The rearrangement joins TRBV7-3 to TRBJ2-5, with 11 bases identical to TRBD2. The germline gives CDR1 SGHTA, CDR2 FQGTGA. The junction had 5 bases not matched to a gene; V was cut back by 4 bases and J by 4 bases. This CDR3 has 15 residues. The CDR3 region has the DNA TGTGCCAGCAGCTCTAGCGGGGGGATTTCAGAGACCCAGTACTTC. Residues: CASSSSGGISETQYF. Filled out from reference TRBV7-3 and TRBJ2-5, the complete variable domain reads GAGVSQTPSNKVTEKGKYVELRCDPISGHTALYWYRQSLGQGPEFLIYFQGTGAADDSGLPNDRFFAVRPEGSVSTLKIQRTERGDSAVYLCASSSSGGISETQYFGPGTRLLVL.

This CDR3 reads CASSRKQGGVSGNTIYF. The CDR3 DNA follows: TGTGCCAGCAGCCGAAAACAGGGGGGGGTCTCTGGAAACACCATATATTTT. V is TRBV3-1 (or the pseudogene TRBV3-2) and J is TRBJ1-3; 8 bases agree with TRBD1. Germline lookup yields CDR1 LGHDT and CDR2 YNNKEL (reference sequence). The CDR3 loop spans 17 amino acids. The ends lost 4 bases at V and 0 bases at J; junction bases unmatched: 8.

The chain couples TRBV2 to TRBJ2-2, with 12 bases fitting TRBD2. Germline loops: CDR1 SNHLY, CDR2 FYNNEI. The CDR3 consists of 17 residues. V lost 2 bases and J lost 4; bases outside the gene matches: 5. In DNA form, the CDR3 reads TGTGCCAGCAGTGAACCTAGCGGGGGGGCCAGCACCGGGGAGCTGTTTTTT. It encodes CASSEPSGGASTGELFF.

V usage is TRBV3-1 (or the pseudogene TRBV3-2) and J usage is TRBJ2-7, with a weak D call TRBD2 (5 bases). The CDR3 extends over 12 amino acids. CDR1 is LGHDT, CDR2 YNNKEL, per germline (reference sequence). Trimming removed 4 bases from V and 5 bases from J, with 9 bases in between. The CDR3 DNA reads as TGTGCCAGCAGCCCCCGGAGGAACGAGCAGTACTTC. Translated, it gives CASSPRRNEQYF.

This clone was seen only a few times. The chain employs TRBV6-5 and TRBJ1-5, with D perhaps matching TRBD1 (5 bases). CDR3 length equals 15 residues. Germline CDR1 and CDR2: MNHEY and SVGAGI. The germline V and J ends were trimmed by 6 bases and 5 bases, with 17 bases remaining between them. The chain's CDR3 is CASSPARAGDQPQHF. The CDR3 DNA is TGTGCCAGCAGCCCAGCCAGGGCCGGAGATCAGCCCCAGCATTTT.